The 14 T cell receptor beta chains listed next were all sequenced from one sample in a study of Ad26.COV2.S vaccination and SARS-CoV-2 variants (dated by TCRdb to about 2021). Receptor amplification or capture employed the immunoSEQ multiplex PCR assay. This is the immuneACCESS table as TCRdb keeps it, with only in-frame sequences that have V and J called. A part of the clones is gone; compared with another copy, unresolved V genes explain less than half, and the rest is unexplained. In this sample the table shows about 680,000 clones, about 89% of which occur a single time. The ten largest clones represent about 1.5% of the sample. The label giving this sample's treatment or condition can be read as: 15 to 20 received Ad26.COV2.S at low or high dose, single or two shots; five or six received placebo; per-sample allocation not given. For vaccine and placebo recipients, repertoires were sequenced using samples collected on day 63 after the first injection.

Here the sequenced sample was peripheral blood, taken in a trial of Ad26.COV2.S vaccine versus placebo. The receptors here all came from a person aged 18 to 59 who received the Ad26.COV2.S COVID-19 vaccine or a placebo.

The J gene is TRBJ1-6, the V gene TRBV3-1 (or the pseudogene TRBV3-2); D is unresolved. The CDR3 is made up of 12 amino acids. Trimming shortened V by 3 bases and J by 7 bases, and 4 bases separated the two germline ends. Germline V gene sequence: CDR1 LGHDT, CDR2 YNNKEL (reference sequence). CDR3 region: CASSHMNSPLHF. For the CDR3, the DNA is TGTGCCAGCAGCCACATGAATTCACCCCTCCACTTT.

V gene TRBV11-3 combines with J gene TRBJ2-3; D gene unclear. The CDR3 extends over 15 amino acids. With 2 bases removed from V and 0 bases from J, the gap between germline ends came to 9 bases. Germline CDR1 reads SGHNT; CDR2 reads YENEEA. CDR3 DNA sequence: TGTGCCAGCAGCTTAAGGGATACTAGCACAGATACGCAGTATTTT. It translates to CASSLRDTSTDTQYF.

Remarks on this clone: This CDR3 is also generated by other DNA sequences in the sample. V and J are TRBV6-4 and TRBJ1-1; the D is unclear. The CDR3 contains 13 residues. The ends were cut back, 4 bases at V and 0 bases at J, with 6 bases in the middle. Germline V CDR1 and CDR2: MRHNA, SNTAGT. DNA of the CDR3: TGTGCCAGCAGTGTGTCGATGAACACTGAAGCTTTCTTT. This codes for CASSVSMNTEAFF.

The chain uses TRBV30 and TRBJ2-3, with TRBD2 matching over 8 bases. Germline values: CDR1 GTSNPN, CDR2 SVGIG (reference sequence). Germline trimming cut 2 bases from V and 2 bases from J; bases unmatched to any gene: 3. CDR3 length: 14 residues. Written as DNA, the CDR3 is TGTGCCTGGAGTACGGGGGGGTCCACAGATACGCAGTATTTT. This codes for CAWSTGGSTDTQYF.

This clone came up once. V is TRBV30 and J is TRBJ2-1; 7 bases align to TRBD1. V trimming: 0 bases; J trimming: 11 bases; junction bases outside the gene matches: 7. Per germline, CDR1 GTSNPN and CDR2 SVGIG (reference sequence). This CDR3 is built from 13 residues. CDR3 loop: CAWSVIGDRKQFF. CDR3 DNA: TGTGCCTGGAGTGTAATAGGGGACAGAAAGCAGTTCTTC.

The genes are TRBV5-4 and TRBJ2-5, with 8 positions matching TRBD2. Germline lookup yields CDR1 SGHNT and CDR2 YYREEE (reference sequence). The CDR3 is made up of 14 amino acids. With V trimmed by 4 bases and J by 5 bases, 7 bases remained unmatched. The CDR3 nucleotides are TGTGCCAGCAGCACCCGTGGCGGGGGGGAGACCCAGTACTTC. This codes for CASSTRGGGETQYF. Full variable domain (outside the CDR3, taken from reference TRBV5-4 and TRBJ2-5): ETGVTQSPTHLIKTRGQQVTLRCSSQSGHNTVSWYQQALGQGPQFIFQYYREEENGRGNFPPRFSGLQFPNYSSELNVNALELDDSALYLCASSTRGGGETQYFGPGTRLLVL.

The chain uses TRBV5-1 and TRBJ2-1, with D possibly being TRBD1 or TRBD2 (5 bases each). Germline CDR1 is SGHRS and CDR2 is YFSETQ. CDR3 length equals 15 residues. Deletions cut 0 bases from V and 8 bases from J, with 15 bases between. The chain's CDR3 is CASSLGVARGDEQFF. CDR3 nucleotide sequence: TGCGCCAGCAGCTTGGGGGTAGCACGAGGGGATGAGCAGTTCTTC.

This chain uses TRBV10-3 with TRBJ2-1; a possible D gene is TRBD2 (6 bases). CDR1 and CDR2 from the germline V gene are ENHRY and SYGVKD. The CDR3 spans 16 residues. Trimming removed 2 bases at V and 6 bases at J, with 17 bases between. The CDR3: CAISEEPGGIFNEQFF. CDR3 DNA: TGTGCCATCAGTGAGGAACCTGGCGGGATCTTCAATGAGCAGTTCTTC.

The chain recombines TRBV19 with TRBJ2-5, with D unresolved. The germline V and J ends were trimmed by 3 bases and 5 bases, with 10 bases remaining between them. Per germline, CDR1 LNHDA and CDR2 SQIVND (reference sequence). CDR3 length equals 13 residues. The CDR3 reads CASSIVGDETQYF. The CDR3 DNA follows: TGTGCCAGTAGTATCGTCGGCGATGAGACCCAGTACTTC.

The CDR3 region has the DNA TGTGCCAGCAGCTCCAAGCGGACAGCAACTAATGAAAAACTGTTTTTT. Its protein is CASSSKRTATNEKLFF. This sequence joins TRBV7-2 and TRBJ1-4; D is possibly TRBD1 (6 bases). The CDR3 totals 16 residues. The germline V and J ends were trimmed by 4 bases and 0 bases, with 12 bases remaining between them. Germline V gene sequence: CDR1 SGHTA, CDR2 FQGNSA.

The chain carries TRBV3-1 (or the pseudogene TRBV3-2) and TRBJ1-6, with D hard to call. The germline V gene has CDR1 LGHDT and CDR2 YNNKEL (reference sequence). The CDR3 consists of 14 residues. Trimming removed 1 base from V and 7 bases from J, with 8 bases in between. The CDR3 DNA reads TGTGCCAGCAGCCAAGGGCAGCTCAATTCACCCCTCCACTTT. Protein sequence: CASSQGQLNSPLHF.

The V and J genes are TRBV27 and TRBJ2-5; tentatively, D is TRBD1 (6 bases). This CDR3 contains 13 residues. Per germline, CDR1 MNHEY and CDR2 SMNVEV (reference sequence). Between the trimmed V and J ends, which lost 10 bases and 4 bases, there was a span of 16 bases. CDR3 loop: CATWTVRGETQYF. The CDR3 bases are TGTGCCACCTGGACAGTCAGGGGAGAGACCCAGTACTTC.

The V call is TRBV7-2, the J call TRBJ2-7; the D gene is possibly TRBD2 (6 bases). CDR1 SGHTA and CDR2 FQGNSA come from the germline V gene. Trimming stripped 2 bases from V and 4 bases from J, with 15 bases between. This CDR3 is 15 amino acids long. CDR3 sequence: CASSLMVGGWYEQYF. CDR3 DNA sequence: TGTGCCAGCAGCTTAATGGTGGGGGGTTGGTACGAGCAGTACTTC.

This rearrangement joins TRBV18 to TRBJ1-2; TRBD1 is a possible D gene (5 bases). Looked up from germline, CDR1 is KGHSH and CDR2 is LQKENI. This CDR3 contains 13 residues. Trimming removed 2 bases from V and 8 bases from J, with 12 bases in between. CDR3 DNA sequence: TGTGCCAGCTCACCAACTGGGGGTTGGGGCTACACCTTC. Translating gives CASSPTGGWGYTF.